The present T cell receptor (beta chain) was sequenced within a study of T cells after yellow fever vaccination. Each CDR3 protein gets one entry after TCRdb re-called the 5' RACE reads with MiXCR. The sample gives approximately 610,000 distinct CDR3 sequences, 17% of which show up once; approximately 15% is in the top ten. This clonotype was observed a few times. CDR3 length equals 17 residues. Germline CDR1 and CDR2: MNHNS and SASEGT. After removal of 5 bases from V and 2 bases from J, the junction contained 9 bases not matched to a gene. The sequencing here drew on PBMCs, taken less than 6 days after the first yellow fever vaccination. The origin of this receptor is a man aged 18 to 30 who received the YFV17D yellow fever vaccine. The chain employs TRBV6-1 and TRBJ2-3, with 11 bases lining up with TRBD2. The CDR3 protein is CASSKDGTSGPTDTQYF. In DNA, the CDR3 is TGTGCCAGCAGTAAAGATGGGACTAGCGGACCCACAGATACGCAGTATTTT.